Each of the 5 T cell receptor beta chains below was sequenced from the same sample in a study of CXCR3-negative and CXCR3-positive naive CD8 T cells (dated by TCRdb to between 2018 and 2021). What the work shows at the level of the full study, not this receptor alone: Compared with CXCR3-negative naive cells, CXCR3-positive naive cells had TRB CDR3s with higher hydrophobicity (lower Kidera factor 4), lower energy, and higher strength and volume indices.

The run used a NextSeq 550. The Human TCR Profiling Kit (MiLaboratory) was used to make UMI-labeled 5' RACE TRB cDNA libraries. After TCRdb reprocessed the reads, each CDR3 protein sequence was kept as one row, without DNA. The table kept for this sample lists approximately 100,000 distinct CDR3 sequences. The ten top clones hold about 0.34% of the sample. The antigens of these receptors remain unknown. Sequencing used naive CXCR3+ CD8+ T cells from blood. In the paper's terms, the cell subset or site label means: CD45RO-CCR7+CD27+CD95- naive CD8+ T cells expressing CXCR3 (TNR3+). These receptors were obtained from a human donor in good health. Some clones in this sample may be carry-over from other donors' samples.

V and J are TRBV29-1 and TRBJ2-2; TCRdb designates TRBD1, a call that cannot be tested without DNA. In germline, CDR1 is SQVTM, CDR2 ANQGSEA. The CDR3 contains 12 residues. CDR3 residues: CSVGEGTGELFF.

The chain carries TRBV20-1 and TRBJ2-1; TCRdb proposes TRBD2, but this gene call is untestable without DNA. Germline CDR1 reads DFQATT; CDR2 reads SNEGSKA (reference sequence). The CDR3 is 17 amino acids. The CDR3 region is CSARAPRLAGVTNEQFF.

The CDR3 is CASSGGRTGELFF. The V call is TRBV7-9, the J call TRBJ2-2; as DNA is missing, the TRBD1 call by TCRdb cannot be tested. The V gene's germline CDR1 is SEHNR and CDR2 FQNEAQ (reference sequence). The length of the CDR3 is 13 residues.

The chain employs TRBV6-4 and TRBJ2-3; the TCRdb D gene call, TRBD1, has no DNA to confirm it. Germline V lookup: CDR1 MRHNA, CDR2 SNTAGT. The CDR3 loop spans 14 amino acids. This CDR3 is CASRPGQDVDTQYF.

This sequence joins TRBV28 and TRBJ2-3; absent DNA, TCRdb's TRBD2 call cannot be checked. Germline values: CDR1 MDHEN, CDR2 SYDVKM. The CDR3 runs to 14 residues. CDR3 in amino acids: CASSFARGADTQYF.